The clone carrying this TCR beta chain turned up a few times. The entry originates in a study of T-cell reconstitution after alpha-beta-depleted transplantation in children. Unique molecular identifiers were used in preparing the TCRbeta library. One entry per CDR3 protein, called by TCRdb with MiXCR from the PCR reads. Counted here are about 270,000 distinct CDR3 sequences, over 8% occurring once; the ten biggest clones make up roughly a tenth. This clonotype was sampled from a human donor who donated a stem cell graft to a child with SCID. Here the sequenced sample was PBMCs from the stem cell graft donor, taken from the stem cell graft.

CDR3 in amino acids: CSARGENQPQHF. CDR3 bases: TGCAGTGCTAGAGGGGAAAATCAGCCCCAGCATTTT. The J gene is TRBJ1-5, the V gene TRBV20-1; D is unresolved. This CDR3 spans 12 amino acids. Germline V gene lookup returns CDR1 DFQATT and CDR2 SNEGSKA (reference sequence). V was cut by 1 base and J by 4 bases, with 5 bases left in between.